The next 16 T cell receptor beta chains were all read from a single sample in a study of cytomegalovirus exposure and HLA in healthy donors. A multiplex PCR was run with 60 Vbeta primers and 13 Jbeta primers. Assay used: immunoSEQ multiplex PCR; TCRdb lists only in-frame clones, some missing. The table lists approximately 220,000 clones, more than 60% of them singletons, with under 2% in the top ten. Sequenced sample: PBMCs. The receptor source for this set is a woman in her twenties or thirties in good health and CMV-seronegative.

The CDR3 sequence is CASSLPGMSEKLFF. The CDR3 DNA follows: TGCGCCAGCAGCTTGCCAGGGATGAGCGAAAAACTGTTTTTT. The chain recombines TRBV5-1 with TRBJ1-4; possible D gene TRBD1, 5 bases. Looked up from germline, CDR1 is SGHRS and CDR2 is YFSETQ. This CDR3 is built from 14 residues. The V end was cut by 1 base, the J end by 8 bases, with 12 bases between.

The chain couples TRBV11-2 to TRBJ2-2, with D perhaps TRBD2 (5 bases). Between the trimmed V and J ends, which lost 5 bases and 6 bases, there was a span of 19 bases. Germline CDR1 SGHAT, CDR2 FQNNGV. The CDR3 length is 16 residues. The CDR3 sequence: CASSGIGGLVAGELFF. As DNA, the CDR3 is TGTGCCAGCAGCGGTATCGGAGGTTTGGTCGCCGGGGAGCTGTTTTTT.

This chain links TRBV12-5 with TRBJ2-4, with 7 positions matching TRBD2. CDR1 is LGHNT and CDR2 is FRNRAP in the germline V gene. The V segment lost 0 bases and the J segment 0 bases; nucleotides outside the gene matches: 8. The CDR3 length is 18 residues. The DNA of the CDR3 is TGTGCTAGTGGTTTGGTAGCCTCTAGCGGTCTAGCCAAAAACATTCAGTACTTC. This gives the protein CASGLVASSGLAKNIQYF.

This sequence joins TRBV7-8 and TRBJ1-1; a possible D gene is TRBD1 (5 bases). Germline V gene data show CDR1 as SGHVS and CDR2 as FQNEAQ. Trimming shortened V by 4 bases and J by 4 bases, and 13 bases separated the two germline ends. The CDR3 covers 14 residues. In nucleotides, the CDR3 is TGTGCCAGCAGCTCCCAGGGTGGGGTCACTGAAGCTTTCTTT. Amino acid sequence: CASSSQGGVTEAFF.

The V call is TRBV2, the J call TRBJ2-7; weak D call: TRBD2 (6 bases). CDR3 length: 14 residues. The V gene lost 0 bases and the J gene lost 3 bases, with 9 bases spanning the gap. Germline CDR1 SNHLY, CDR2 FYNNEI. CDR3 sequence: CASSEAGGYYEQYF. In DNA, the CDR3 is TGTGCCAGCAGTGAAGCGGGAGGATACTACGAGCAGTACTTC.

In this sample, this clone turned up a few times. This sequence joins TRBV28 and TRBJ2-7, with 7 bases that match TRBD2. CDR3 length equals 15 residues. Germline V CDR1 and CDR2: MDHEN, SYDVKM. The junction had 12 bases not matched to a gene; V was cut back by 5 bases and J by 5 bases. CDR3 loop: CASSPSGLPRDEQYF. As DNA, the CDR3 is TGTGCCAGCAGTCCTAGCGGCCTACCAAGGGACGAGCAGTACTTC.

This chain uses TRBV4-1 with TRBJ2-7; 9 bases agree with TRBD2. V trimming: 1 base; J trimming: 0 bases; junction bases outside the gene matches: 13. The CDR3 has 19 residues. Germline CDR1 and CDR2: MGHRA and YSYEKL. The CDR3 loop is CASSQVETSGSLTSYEQYF. As DNA, the CDR3 is TGCGCCAGCAGCCAAGTCGAGACTAGCGGTTCCCTGACCTCCTACGAGCAGTACTTC.

This clone was recorded only once. The V gene is TRBV27, the J gene TRBJ2-3; 8 nucleotides align to TRBD2. The germline gives CDR1 MNHEY, CDR2 SMNVEV (reference sequence). The CDR3 runs 16 residues. With V trimmed by 7 bases and J by 9 bases, 18 bases remained unmatched. In DNA form, the CDR3 reads TGTGCCAGCACCCCGAGGGCTAGCGGGCTTTTCTTCACGCAGTATTTT. Translating it yields CASTPRASGLFFTQYF.

The chain employs TRBV5-1 and TRBJ2-5, with D possibly TRBD2 on 6 matching bases. There are 11 residues in the CDR3. CDR1 is SGHRS and CDR2 is YFSETQ in the germline V gene. The V end lost 7 bases, the J end lost 9 bases, and 13 bases lay between the germline ends. The CDR3 region is CASGEGGPQYF. As DNA, the CDR3 is TGCGCCAGCGGGGAAGGAGGGCCCCAGTACTTC.

V usage is TRBV2 and J usage is TRBJ2-3; TRBD2 agrees at 9 bases. The germline V gene has CDR1 SNHLY and CDR2 FYNNEI. The trim removed 0 bases at V and 4 bases at J, leaving 8 bases unmatched. CDR3 size: 17 residues. The CDR3 sequence is CASSEALWASGADTQYF. The CDR3 bases are TGTGCCAGCAGTGAAGCGCTTTGGGCTAGCGGGGCAGATACGCAGTATTTT.

The chain joins TRBV30 to TRBJ2-1, with D unclear. Trimming removed 0 bases at V and 6 bases at J, with 9 bases between. This CDR3 comprises 13 residues. Looked up from germline, CDR1 is GTSNPN and CDR2 is SVGIG (reference sequence). CDR3 sequence: CAWSVGVGNEQFF. The CDR3 DNA follows: TGTGCCTGGAGTGTAGGAGTGGGCAATGAGCAGTTCTTC.

The chain combines TRBV18 with TRBJ2-1; 7 nucleotides line up with TRBD2. V lost 3 bases, J lost 10 bases, and 9 bases stayed unmatched. The germline V gene has CDR1 KGHSH and CDR2 LQKENI. The CDR3 runs to 14 residues. The CDR3 here is CASSPGGGFKEQFF. CDR3 DNA: TGTGCCAGCTCACCGGGGGGGGGATTCAAAGAGCAGTTCTTC. Based on the CDR3 plus reference TRBV18 and TRBJ2-1, the full variable domain is NAGVMQNPRHLVRRRGQEARLRCSPMKGHSHVYWYRQLPEEGLKFMVYLQKENIIDESGMPKERFSAEFPKEGPSILRIQQVVRGDSAAYFCASSPGGGFKEQFFGPGTRLTVL.

The genes are TRBV19 and TRBJ2-3; 8 positions match TRBD1. The CDR3 is 14 amino acids. The trim removed 6 bases at V and 4 bases at J, leaving 6 bases unmatched. Germline V gene lookup returns CDR1 LNHDA and CDR2 SQIVND (reference sequence). The CDR3 sequence is CASRAQGAADTQYF. The CDR3 region has the DNA TGTGCCAGTAGAGCCCAGGGGGCTGCAGATACGCAGTATTTT.

The J gene is TRBJ2-1, the V gene TRBV10-3, with 7 bases identical to TRBD2. The CDR3 has 13 residues. Losses at the gene ends were 8 bases for V and 3 bases for J; bases not matched to a gene: 4. Germline V gene data show CDR1 as ENHRY and CDR2 as SYGVKD. The CDR3: CAIVGTIYNEQFF. The CDR3 bases are TGTGCCATCGTTGGGACTATCTACAATGAGCAGTTCTTC.

A few counts support this clone. This chain connects TRBV6-5 to TRBJ1-5; no clear D gene. From germline, CDR1 is MNHEY and CDR2 SVGAGI. Trimming cost V 5 bases and J 2 bases, with 10 bases left between them. The CDR3 runs 14 residues. CDR3 nucleotides: TGTGCCAGCAGTGAACTGCAGGGCAATCAGCCCCAGCATTTT. It specifies CASSELQGNQPQHF.

This rearrangement joins TRBV30 to TRBJ2-1; perhaps TRBD2 as D (5 bases). Germline-derived CDR1 and CDR2 are GTSNPN and SVGIG (reference sequence). Between the trimmed V and J ends, which lost 7 bases and 1 base, there was a span of 11 bases. The CDR3 length is 13 residues. Here the CDR3 reads CAYRGYSYNEQFF. The CDR3 DNA is TGTGCCTACCGAGGGTATTCCTACAATGAGCAGTTCTTC.